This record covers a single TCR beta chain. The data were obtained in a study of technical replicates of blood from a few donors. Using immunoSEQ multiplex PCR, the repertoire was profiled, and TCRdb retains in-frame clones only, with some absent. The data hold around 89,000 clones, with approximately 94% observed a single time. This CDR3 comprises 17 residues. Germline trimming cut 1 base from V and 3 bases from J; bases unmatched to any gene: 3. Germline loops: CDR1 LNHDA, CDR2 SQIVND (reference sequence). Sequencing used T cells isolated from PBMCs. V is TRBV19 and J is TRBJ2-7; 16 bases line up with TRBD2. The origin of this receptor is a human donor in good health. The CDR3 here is CASSIGGLAGGIYEQYF. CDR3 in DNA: TGTGCCAGTAGTATAGGGGGACTAGCGGGAGGGATCTACGAGCAGTACTTC.